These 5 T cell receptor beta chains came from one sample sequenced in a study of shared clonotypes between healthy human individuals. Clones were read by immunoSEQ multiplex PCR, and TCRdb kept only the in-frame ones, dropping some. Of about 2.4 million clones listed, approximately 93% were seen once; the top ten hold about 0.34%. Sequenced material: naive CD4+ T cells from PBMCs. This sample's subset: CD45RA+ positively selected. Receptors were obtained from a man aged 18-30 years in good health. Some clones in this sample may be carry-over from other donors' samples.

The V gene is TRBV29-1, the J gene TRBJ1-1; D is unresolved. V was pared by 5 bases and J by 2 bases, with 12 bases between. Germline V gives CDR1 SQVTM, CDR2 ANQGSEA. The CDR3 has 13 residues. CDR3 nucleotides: TGCAGCGTTATTTCCAGCACCAACACTGAAGCTTTCTTT. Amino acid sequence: CSVISSTNTEAFF.

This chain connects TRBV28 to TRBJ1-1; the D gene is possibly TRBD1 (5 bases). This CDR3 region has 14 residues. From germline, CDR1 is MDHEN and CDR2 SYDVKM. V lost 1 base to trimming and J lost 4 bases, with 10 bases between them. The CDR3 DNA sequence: TGTGCCAGCAGTTTATTTTCAGGGAGCACTGAAGCTTTCTTT. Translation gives CASSLFSGSTEAFF.

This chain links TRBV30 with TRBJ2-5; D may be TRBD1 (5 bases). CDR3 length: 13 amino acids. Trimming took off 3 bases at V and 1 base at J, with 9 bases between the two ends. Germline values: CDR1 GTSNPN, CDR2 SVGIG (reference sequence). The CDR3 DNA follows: TGTGCCTGGAGGGGTGACAGCCAAGAGACCCAGTACTTC. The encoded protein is CAWRGDSQETQYF.

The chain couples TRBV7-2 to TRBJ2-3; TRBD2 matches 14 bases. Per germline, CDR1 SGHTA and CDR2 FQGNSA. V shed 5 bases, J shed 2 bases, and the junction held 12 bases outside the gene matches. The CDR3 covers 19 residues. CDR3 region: CASSRVGTSGGYFTDTQYF. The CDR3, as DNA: TGTGCCAGCAGCCGAGTAGGGACTAGCGGGGGATATTTCACAGATACGCAGTATTTT.

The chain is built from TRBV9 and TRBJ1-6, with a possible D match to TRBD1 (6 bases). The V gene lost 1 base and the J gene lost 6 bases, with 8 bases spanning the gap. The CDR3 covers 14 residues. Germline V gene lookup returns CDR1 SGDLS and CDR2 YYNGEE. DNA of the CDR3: TGTGCCAGCAGCGTAACAGGGTTTAATTCACCCCTCCACTTT. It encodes CASSVTGFNSPLHF.